The clone carrying this T cell receptor beta chain showed up many times. The antigen is unknown. These data come from a study of T-cell memory formation after mild COVID-19. Study summary: TCR clusters showed largely donor specificity.

Study-wide results and caveats: In pre-infection memory, a portion of responding clones appeared, which suggested that cross-reactive memory joined. Clones that contracted from day 15 to 85 were balanced CD4/CD8, while later expanders leaned CD4+.

Using constant-segment primers, 5'RACE produced TCR alpha and TCR beta cDNA libraries carrying sample barcodes and UMIs. Using its own MiXCR run on the 5' RACE reads, TCRdb lists one record per CDR3 protein. This table holds 540,000 or so distinct CDR3 sequences, roughly 20% found once. The CDR3 runs 16 residues. V gave up 6 bases and J gave up 2 bases; unmatched junction bases: 9. The rearrangement joins TRBV12-3 or TRBV12-4 to TRBJ2-3; TRBD2 agrees at 9 bases. This TCR was recovered from an adult woman who had mild COVID-19 (a few samples of this study predate the infection). Cell type and time point are not known. Source material: PBMCs or a T cell subset sorted from them (not recorded which). CDR3 bases: TGTGCCAGCAGCCGCTTTGTAGCGGGGGTCACAGATACGCAGTATTTT. Protein product: CASSRFVAGVTDTQYF.